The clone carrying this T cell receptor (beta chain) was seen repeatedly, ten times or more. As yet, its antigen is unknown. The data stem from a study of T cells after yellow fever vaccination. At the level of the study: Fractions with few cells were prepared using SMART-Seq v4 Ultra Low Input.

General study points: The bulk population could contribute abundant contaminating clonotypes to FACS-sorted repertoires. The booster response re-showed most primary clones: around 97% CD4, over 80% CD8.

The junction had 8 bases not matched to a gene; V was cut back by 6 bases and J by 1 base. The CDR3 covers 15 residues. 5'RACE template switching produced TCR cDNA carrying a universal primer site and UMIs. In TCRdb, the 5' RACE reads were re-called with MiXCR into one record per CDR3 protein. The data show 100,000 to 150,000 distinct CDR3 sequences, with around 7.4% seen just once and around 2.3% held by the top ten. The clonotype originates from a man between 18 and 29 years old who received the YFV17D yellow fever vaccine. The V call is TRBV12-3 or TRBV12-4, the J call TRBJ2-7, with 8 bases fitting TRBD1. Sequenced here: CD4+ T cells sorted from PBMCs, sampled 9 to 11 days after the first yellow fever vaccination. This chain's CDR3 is CASRSQGDPSYEQYF. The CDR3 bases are TGTGCCAGCAGGTCACAGGGGGATCCATCCTACGAGCAGTACTTC.